Many counts were recorded for the clone carrying this TCR beta chain. This sample stems from a study of regulatory T cells in long-lasting Graves disease. iRepertoire HTBI primers and Arm-PCR of CDR3 regions built TCR beta libraries. TCRdb processed the multiplex PCR reads anew with MiXCR; each CDR3 protein has one entry. This table holds 560,000 or so distinct CDR3 sequences, about 16% found once. Trimming pared 3 bases from V and 9 bases from J, leaving 12 bases between. Germline V gives CDR1 KGHSH, CDR2 LQKENI. The CDR3 totals 13 residues. The time point here: newly diagnosed GD, antithyroid drugs for less than 3 months. There was RNA extracted from PBMCs, and the TCR library was made from it. These data are also associated with another study on T cells in Graves' hyperthyroidism and ophthalmopathy. That source reports: The TCR CDR3 was amplified in a first-round RT-PCR using the HTBI primer set. Ophthalmopathy was model-predicted a median roughly 6.5 months pre-onset.

The sample consisted of peripheral blood mononuclear cells (PBMCs), taken at new diagnosis, from a patient treated with antithyroid drugs. This rearrangement joins TRBV18 to TRBJ2-1; a weak D match, TRBD1 (5 bases). The clonotype comes from a man aged 18 to 30 with Graves disease. The CDR3 reads CASSPRQGSEQFF. The CDR3 nucleotides read TGTGCCAGCTCACCGAGGCAGGGAAGTGAGCAGTTCTTC.